The 8 T cell receptor beta chains listed next were all sequenced from one sample in a study of blood T cell repertoires in COVID-19. The repertoire was sequenced with immunoSEQ multiplex PCR; TCRdb's copy has only in-frame clones and lacks some. The table records about 280,000 clones, 65% to 90% of them present only once. The sequenced sample was peripheral blood. The origin of the receptors is a human donor in a cohort sampled during active COVID-19.

This chain joins TRBV28 and TRBJ1-5; D gene ambiguous. Per the germline V gene, CDR1 is MDHEN and CDR2 is SYDVKM. Trimming took 7 bases from V and 2 from J, leaving 9 bases between them. The CDR3 has 13 amino acids. CDR3 in DNA: TGTGCCAGCATCACCCAGGGCAATCAGCCCCAGCATTTT. Protein sequence: CASITQGNQPQHF.

This clone has a handful of counts. The genes are TRBV6-5 and TRBJ2-1; 7 bases are a match to TRBD2. This CDR3 spans 14 amino acids. Germline trimming cut 8 bases from V and 4 bases from J; bases unmatched to any gene: 8. CDR1 and CDR2 (germline): MNHEY, SVGAGI. The CDR3 here is CASASGGGYNEQFF. The CDR3 region has the DNA TGTGCCAGCGCATCGGGAGGAGGTTACAATGAGCAGTTCTTC.

This chain links TRBV7-9 with TRBJ2-1; D remains unclear. The CDR3 is 15 residues long. V was shortened by 1 base and J by 0 bases, with 7 bases between the two germline ends. From germline, CDR1 is SEHNR and CDR2 FQNEAQ (reference sequence). The chain's CDR3 is CASSLVRSSYNEQFF. The CDR3 DNA reads TGTGCCAGCAGCTTAGTACGGAGCTCCTACAATGAGCAGTTCTTC.

This clone has a handful of counts. The V and J genes are TRBV6-5 and TRBJ2-1, with a tentative D call TRBD2 (7 bases). Trimming pared 1 base from V and 14 bases from J, leaving 15 bases between. Germline assignment: CDR1 MNHEY and CDR2 SVGAGI. The CDR3 is 13 residues long. CDR3 loop: CASSYLGRGEKFF. The CDR3 coding sequence is TGTGCCAGCAGTTACTTGGGGAGGGGGGAAAAGTTCTTC.

The chain links TRBV15 to TRBJ1-1; 7 positions match TRBD1. The CDR3 totals 14 residues. CDR1 and CDR2 from the germline V gene are LNHNV and YYDKDF (reference sequence). Trimming removed 4 bases from V and 1 base from J; junction bases left unmatched: 3. The chain's CDR3 is CATSTGQTNTEAFF. The CDR3 nucleotides are TGTGCCACCAGCACGGGACAGACGAACACTGAAGCTTTCTTT.

As for this clone: Other DNA sequences from this sample encode an identical CDR3 as well. The chain couples TRBV18 to TRBJ1-1, with 8 positions matching TRBD1. J lost 5 bases, V lost 3 bases, and 5 bases had no gene match. Germline CDR1 is KGHSH and CDR2 is LQKENI. This CDR3 is 14 amino acids long. CDR3 residues: CASSPQGAGTEAFF. The CDR3, as DNA: TGTGCCAGCTCACCGCAGGGGGCTGGAACTGAAGCTTTCTTT.

The J gene is TRBJ1-5, the V gene TRBV27; D is unclear. This CDR3 has 16 residues. Between the trimmed V and J ends, which lost 0 bases and 9 bases, there was a span of 18 bases. Per germline, CDR1 MNHEY and CDR2 SMNVEV (reference sequence). The CDR3 region is CASSLSGRRLTMPQHF. CDR3 bases: TGTGCCAGCAGTTTATCAGGTCGTAGACTCACGATGCCCCAGCATTTT.

This chain links TRBV24-1 with TRBJ1-6; 10 bases line up with TRBD1. CDR1 and CDR2 (germline): KGHDR, SFDVKD. V was clipped by 0 bases and J by 8 bases; unmatched bases: 12. This CDR3 is built from 19 residues. CDR3 protein: CATSDLPDRGTPRYSPLHF. CDR3 bases: TGTGCCACCAGTGATTTGCCGGACAGGGGGACCCCACGCTATTCACCCCTCCACTTT.